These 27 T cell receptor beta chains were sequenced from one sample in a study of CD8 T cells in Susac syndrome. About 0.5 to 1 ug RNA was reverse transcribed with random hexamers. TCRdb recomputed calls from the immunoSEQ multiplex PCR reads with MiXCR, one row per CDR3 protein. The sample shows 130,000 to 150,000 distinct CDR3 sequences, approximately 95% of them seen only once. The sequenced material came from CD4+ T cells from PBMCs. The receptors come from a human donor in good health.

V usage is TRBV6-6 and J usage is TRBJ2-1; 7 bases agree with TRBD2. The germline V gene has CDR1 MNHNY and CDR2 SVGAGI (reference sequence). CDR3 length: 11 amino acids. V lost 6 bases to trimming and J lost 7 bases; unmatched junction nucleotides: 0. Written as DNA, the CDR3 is TGTGCCAGCAGGGGGGGGAATGAGCAGTTCTTC. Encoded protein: CASRGGNEQFF.

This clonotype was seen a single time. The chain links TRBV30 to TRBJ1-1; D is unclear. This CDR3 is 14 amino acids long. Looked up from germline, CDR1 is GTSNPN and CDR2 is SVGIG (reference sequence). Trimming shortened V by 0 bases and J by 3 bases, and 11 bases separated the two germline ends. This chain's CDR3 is CAWSVRILDTEAFF. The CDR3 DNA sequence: TGTGCCTGGAGTGTACGGATTTTAGACACTGAAGCTTTCTTT.

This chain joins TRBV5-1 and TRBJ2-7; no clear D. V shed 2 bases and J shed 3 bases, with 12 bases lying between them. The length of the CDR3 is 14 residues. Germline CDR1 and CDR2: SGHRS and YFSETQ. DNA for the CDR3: TGCGCCAGCAGCTTAGCTTCTACCGTCTACGAGCAGTACTTC. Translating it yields CASSLASTVYEQYF.

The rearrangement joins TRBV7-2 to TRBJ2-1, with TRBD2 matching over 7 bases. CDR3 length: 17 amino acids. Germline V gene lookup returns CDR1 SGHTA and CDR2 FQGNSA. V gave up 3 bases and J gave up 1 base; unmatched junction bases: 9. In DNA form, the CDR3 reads TGTGCCAGCAGCTTTCGGGGCGGGAGCGGTTCCTACAATGAGCAGTTCTTC. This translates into CASSFRGGSGSYNEQFF.

This CDR3 reads CASSMGQALYGYTF. CDR3 nucleotide sequence: TGCGCCAGCAGCATGGGACAGGCTCTCTATGGCTACACCTTC. The chain is built from TRBV5-1 and TRBJ1-2; 8 bases are shared with TRBD1. Germline V gene data show CDR1 as SGHRS and CDR2 as YFSETQ. The V and J ends lost 4 bases and 4 bases, in that order; junction bases with no gene match: 6. The length of the CDR3 is 14 residues.

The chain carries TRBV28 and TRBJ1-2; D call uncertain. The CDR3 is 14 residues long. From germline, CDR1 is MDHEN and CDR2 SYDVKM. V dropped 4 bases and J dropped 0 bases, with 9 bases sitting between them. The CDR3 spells CASSSLLTNYGYTF. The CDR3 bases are TGTGCCAGCAGTTCCCTACTTACTAACTATGGCTACACCTTC.

CDR3 in DNA: TGCAGTGCTCAGGGTGGGAACACTGAAGCTTTCTTT. Residues: CSAQGGNTEAFF. The chain has TRBV20-1 and TRBJ1-1; D is possibly TRBD1 (5 bases). V was trimmed by 5 bases and J by 1 base, leaving 8 bases between them. The CDR3 consists of 12 residues. Germline lookup yields CDR1 DFQATT and CDR2 SNEGSKA (reference sequence).

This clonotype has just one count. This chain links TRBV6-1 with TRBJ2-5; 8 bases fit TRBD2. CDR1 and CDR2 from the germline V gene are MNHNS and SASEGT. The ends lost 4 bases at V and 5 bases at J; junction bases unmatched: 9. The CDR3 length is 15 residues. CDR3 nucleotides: TGTGCCAGCAGTGGAGCGGGAGTTGGTTGGGAGACCCAGTACTTC. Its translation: CASSGAGVGWETQYF.

The CDR3 loop reads CASSQVGGSGANVLTF. The CDR3 region has the DNA TGTGCCAGCAGCCAAGTTGGAGGGTCTGGGGCCAACGTCCTGACTTTC. The chain carries TRBV3-1 and TRBJ2-6; TRBD2 is a possible D gene (6 bases). Germline-derived CDR1 and CDR2 are LGHDT and YNNKEL (reference sequence). The CDR3 sequence is 16 residues long. Between the trimmed V and J ends, which lost 1 base and 1 base, there was a span of 8 bases.

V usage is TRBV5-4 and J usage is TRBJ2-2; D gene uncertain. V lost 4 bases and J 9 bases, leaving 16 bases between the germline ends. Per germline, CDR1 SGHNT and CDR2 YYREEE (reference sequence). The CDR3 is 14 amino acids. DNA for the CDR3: TGTGCCAGCAGCCCCGAAAGAGGATTCCGGGAGCTGTTTTTT. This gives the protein CASSPERGFRELFF.

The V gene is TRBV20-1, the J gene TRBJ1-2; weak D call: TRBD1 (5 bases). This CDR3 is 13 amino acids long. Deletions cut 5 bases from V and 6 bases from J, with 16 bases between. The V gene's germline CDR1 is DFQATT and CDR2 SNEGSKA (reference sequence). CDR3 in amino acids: CSAPRGGWDGYTF. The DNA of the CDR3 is TGCAGTGCTCCGCGGGGGGGGTGGGATGGCTACACCTTC.

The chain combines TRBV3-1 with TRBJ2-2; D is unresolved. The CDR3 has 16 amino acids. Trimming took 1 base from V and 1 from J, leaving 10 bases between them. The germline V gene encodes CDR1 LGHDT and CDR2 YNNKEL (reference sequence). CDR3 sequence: CASSQANGLNTGELFF. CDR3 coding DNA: TGTGCCAGCAGCCAAGCGAACGGGTTGAACACCGGGGAGCTGTTTTTT.

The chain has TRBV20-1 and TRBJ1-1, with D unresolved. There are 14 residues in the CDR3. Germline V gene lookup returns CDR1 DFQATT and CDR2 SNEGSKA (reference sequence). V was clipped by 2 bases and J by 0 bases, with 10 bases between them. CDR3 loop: CSARLRQLNTEAFF. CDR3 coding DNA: TGCAGTGCTAGACTTCGGCAATTGAACACTGAAGCTTTCTTT.

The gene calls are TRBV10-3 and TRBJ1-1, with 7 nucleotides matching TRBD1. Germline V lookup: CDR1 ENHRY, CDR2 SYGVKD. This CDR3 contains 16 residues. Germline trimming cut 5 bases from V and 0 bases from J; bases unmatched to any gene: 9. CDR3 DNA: TGTGCCATCAGTCTAAACTCGGGACAGCTGAACACTGAAGCTTTCTTT. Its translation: CAISLNSGQLNTEAFF.

The CDR3 sequence: CASSPLGASGVTDTQYF. The CDR3 nucleotides read TGTGCCAGCTCACCCCTCGGGGCTAGCGGAGTCACAGATACGCAGTATTTT. The V call is TRBV18, the J call TRBJ2-3; 7 nucleotides align to TRBD2. The CDR3 sequence is 17 residues long. Germline lookup yields CDR1 KGHSH and CDR2 LQKENI. Trimming at V came to 3 bases and at J to 2 bases, leaving 11 bases not matched to a gene.

DNA of the CDR3: TGTGCCAGCAGCTCCTTAGCGGGAGGGCCGCATGAGCAGTTCTTC. Amino acid sequence: CASSSLAGGPHEQFF. This chain joins TRBV3-1 and TRBJ2-1; 11 bases align to TRBD2. The CDR3 length is 15 residues. Trimming took 5 bases from V and 8 from J; bases not matched to a gene: 8. In germline, CDR1 is LGHDT, CDR2 YNNKEL (reference sequence).

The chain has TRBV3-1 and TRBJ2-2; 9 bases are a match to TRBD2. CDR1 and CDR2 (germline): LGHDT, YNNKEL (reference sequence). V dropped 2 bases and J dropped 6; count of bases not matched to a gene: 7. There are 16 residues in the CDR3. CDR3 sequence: CASSQPSGKGPGELFF. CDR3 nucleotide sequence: TGTGCCAGCAGCCAACCTAGCGGGAAGGGTCCCGGGGAGCTGTTTTTT.

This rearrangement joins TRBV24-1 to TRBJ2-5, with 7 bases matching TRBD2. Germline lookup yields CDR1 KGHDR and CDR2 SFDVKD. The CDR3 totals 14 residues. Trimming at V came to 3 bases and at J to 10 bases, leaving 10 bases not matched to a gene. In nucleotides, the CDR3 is TGTGCCACCAGTGATGTGGGGGGGATTAGGGGCCAGTACTTC. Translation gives CATSDVGGIRGQYF.

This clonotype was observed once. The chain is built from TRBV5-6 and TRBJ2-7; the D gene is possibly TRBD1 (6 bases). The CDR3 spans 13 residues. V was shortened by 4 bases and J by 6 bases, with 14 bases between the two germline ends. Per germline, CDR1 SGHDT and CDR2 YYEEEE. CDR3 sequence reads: CASSQGQFLEQYF. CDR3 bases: TGTGCCAGCAGCCAGGGACAATTCCTCGAGCAGTACTTC.

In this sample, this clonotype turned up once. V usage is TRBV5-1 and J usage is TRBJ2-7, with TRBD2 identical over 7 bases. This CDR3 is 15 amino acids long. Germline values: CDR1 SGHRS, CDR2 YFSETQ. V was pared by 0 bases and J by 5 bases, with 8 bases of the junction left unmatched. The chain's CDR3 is CASSLAGGSGNEQYF. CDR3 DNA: TGCGCCAGCAGCTTGGCCGGTGGGAGCGGGAACGAGCAGTACTTC. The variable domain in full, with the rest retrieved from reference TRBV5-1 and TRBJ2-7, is KAGVTQTPRYLIKTRGQQVTLSCSPISGHRSVSWYQQTPGQGLQFLFEYFSETQRNKGNFPGRFSGRQFSNSRSEMNVSTLELGDSALYLCASSLAGGSGNEQYFGPGTRLTVT.

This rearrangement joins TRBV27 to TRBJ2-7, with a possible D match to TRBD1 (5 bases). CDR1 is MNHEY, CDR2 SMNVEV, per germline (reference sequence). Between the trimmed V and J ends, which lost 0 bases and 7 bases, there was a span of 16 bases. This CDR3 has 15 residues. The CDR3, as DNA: TGTGCCAGCAGTTTATCCGGCAGGGCCCTCGGGGAGCAGTACTTC. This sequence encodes CASSLSGRALGEQYF.

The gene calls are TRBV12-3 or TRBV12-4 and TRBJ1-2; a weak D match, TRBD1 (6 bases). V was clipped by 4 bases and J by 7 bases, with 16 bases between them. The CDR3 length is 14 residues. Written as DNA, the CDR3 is TGTGCCAGCAGTTCTCCCCCGGGGGGCCCTGGCTACACCTTC. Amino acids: CASSSPPGGPGYTF.

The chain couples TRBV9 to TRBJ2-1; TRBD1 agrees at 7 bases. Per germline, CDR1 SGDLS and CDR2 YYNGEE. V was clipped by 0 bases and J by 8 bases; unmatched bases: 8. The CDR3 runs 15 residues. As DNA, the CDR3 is TGTGCCAGCAGCGTAGAGACAGGGTCGATTGATGAGCAGTTCTTC. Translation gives CASSVETGSIDEQFF.

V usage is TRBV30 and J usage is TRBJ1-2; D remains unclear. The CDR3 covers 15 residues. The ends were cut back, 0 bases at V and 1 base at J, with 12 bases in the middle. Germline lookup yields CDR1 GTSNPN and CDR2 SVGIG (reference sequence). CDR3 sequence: CAWSVDHQYNYGYTF. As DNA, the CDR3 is TGTGCCTGGAGTGTAGATCATCAGTATAACTATGGCTACACCTTC.

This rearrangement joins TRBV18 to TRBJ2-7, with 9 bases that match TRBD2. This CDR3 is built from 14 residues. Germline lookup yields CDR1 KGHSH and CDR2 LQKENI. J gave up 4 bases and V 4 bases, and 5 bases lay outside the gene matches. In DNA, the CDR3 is TGTGCCAGCTCACATCGAAGCGGGGGGTACGAGCAGTACTTC. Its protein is CASSHRSGGYEQYF. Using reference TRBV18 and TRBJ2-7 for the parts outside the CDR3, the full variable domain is NAGVMQNPRHLVRRRGQEARLRCSPMKGHSHVYWYRQLPEEGLKFMVYLQKENIIDESGMPKERFSAEFPKEGPSILRIQQVVRGDSAAYFCASSHRSGGYEQYFGPGTRLTVT.

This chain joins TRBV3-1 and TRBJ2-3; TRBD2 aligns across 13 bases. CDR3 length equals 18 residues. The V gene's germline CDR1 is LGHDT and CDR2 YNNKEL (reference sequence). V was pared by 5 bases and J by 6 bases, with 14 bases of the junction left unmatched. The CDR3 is CASSEGRKGLAGLDTQYF. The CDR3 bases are TGTGCCAGCAGCGAAGGTAGGAAGGGACTAGCGGGATTGGATACGCAGTATTTT.

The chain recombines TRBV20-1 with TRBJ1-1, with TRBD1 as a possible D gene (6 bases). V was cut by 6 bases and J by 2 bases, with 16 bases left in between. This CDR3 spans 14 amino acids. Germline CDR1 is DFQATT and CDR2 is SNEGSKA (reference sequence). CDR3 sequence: CSARRIQGNTEAFF. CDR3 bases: TGCAGTGCCAGGCGAATACAGGGTAACACTGAAGCTTTCTTT.